Listed here is a single TCR beta chain. The target antigen is unknown. Isolated RNA was reverse transcribed into cDNA used as the sequencing template. Assay: immunoSEQ multiplex PCR; the TCRdb copy retains only in-frame clones and omits some. Of fewer than 200,000 clones listed, 58% are singletons. This specimen belongs to a study of CD8+ T cells in alopecia areata. Study details: The percentage of affected scalp area served as the score of severity for treated patients. The study's findings and limits: Scalp sample sequencing also detects resident alphabeta T cells of normal skin.

Regarding treatment: oral pan-JAK inhibitor, 5-10 mg twice daily. V was cut by 2 bases and J by 4 bases, with 21 bases left in between. Germline values: CDR1 MNHNS, CDR2 SASEGT. There are 18 residues in the CDR3. J is TRBJ1-5 and V is TRBV6-1; no clear D gene. This specimen consisted of CD8+ T cells sorted from blood, obtained at week 24, from a patient treated with tofacitinib. This clonotype originated in a human donor with alopecia areata. The CDR3 protein is CASSEWMEDVGFNQPQHF. The CDR3 DNA reads as TGTGCCAGCAGTGAATGGATGGAGGACGTAGGCTTTAATCAGCCCCAGCATTTT.